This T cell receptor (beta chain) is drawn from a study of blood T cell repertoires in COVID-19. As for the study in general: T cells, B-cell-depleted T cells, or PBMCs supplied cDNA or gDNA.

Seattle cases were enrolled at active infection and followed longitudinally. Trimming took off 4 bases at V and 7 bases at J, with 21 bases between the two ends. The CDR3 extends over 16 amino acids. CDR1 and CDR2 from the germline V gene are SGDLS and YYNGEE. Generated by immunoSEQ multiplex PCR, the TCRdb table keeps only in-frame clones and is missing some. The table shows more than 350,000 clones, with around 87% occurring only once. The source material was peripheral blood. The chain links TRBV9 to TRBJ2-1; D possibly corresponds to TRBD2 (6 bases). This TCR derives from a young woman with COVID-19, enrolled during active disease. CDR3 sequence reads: CASSTGGTPSRNEQFF. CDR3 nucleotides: TGTGCCAGCAGCACTGGGGGGACTCCTTCTAGGAATGAGCAGTTCTTC.